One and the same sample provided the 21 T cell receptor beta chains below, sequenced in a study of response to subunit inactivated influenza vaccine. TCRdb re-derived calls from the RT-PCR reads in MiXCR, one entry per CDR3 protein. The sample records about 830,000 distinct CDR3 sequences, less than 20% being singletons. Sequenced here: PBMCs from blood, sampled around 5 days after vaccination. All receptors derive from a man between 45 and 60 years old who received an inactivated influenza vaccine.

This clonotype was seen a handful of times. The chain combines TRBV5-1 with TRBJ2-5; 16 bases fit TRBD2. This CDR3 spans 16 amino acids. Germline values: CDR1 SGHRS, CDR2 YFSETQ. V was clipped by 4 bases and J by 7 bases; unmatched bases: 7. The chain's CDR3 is CASSPGTSGGARTQYF. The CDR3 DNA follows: TGCGCCAGCAGCCCAGGGACTAGCGGGGGGGCGCGGACCCAGTACTTC.

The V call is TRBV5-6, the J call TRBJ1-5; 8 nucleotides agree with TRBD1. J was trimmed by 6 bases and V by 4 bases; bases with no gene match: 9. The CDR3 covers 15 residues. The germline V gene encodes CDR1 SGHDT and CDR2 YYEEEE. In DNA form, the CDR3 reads TGTGCCAGCAGCAACGGACAGGGTGGGTTTCAGCCCCAGCATTTT. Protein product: CASSNGQGGFQPQHF.

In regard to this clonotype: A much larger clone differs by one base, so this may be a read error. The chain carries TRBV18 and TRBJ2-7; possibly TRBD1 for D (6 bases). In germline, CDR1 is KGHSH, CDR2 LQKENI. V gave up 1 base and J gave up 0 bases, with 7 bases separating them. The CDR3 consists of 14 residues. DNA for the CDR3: TGTGCCAGCTCACCACGGGACATCTCCTACGAGCAGTACTTC. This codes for CASSPRDISYEQYF. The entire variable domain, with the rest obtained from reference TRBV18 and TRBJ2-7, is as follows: NAGVMQNPRHLVRRRGQEARLRCSPMKGHSHVYWYRQLPEEGLKFMVYLQKENIIDESGMPKERFSAEFPKEGPSILRIQQVVRGDSAAYFCASSPRDISYEQYFGPGTRLTVT.

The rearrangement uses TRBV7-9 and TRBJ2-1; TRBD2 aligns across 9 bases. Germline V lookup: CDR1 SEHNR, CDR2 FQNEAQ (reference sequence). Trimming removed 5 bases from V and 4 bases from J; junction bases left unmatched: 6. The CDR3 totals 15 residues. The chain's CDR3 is CASSPPSGEYNEQFF. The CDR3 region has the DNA TGTGCCAGCAGCCCCCCTAGCGGGGAGTACAATGAGCAGTTCTTC.

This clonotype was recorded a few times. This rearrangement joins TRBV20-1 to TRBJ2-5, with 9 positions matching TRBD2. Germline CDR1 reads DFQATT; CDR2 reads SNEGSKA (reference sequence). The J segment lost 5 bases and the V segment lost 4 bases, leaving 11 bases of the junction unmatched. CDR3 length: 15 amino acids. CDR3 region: CSAMRGGQVLETQYF. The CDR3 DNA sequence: TGCAGTGCTATGCGGGGGGGCCAAGTCCTGGAGACCCAGTACTTC.

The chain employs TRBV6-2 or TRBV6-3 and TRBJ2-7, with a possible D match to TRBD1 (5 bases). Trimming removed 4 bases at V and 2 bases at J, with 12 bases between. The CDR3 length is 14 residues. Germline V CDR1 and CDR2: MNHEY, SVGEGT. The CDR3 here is CASSSHQGTYEQYF. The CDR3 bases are TGTGCCAGCAGTTCACACCAGGGAACCTACGAGCAGTACTTC.

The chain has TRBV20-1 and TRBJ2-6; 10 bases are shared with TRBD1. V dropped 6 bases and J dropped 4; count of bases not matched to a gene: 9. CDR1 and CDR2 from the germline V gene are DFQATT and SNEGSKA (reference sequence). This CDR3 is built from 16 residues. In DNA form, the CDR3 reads TGCAGTGCCTCCGGGACAGGGGTCTTCGGGGCCAACGTCCTGACTTTC. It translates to CSASGTGVFGANVLTF.

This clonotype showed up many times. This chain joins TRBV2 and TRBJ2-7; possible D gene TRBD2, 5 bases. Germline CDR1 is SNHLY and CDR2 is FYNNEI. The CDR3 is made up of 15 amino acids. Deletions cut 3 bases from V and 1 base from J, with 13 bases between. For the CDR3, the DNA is TGTGCCAGCAGTGACGGCGGACTCCTGTCCTACGAGCAGTACTTC. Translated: CASSDGGLLSYEQYF.

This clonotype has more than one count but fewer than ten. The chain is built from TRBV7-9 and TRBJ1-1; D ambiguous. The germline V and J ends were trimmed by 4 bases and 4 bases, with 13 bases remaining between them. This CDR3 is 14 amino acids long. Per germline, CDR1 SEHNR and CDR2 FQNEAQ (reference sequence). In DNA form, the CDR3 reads TGTGCCAGCAGCTCCCGGGAGAGGCCCACTGAAGCTTTCTTT. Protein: CASSSRERPTEAFF.

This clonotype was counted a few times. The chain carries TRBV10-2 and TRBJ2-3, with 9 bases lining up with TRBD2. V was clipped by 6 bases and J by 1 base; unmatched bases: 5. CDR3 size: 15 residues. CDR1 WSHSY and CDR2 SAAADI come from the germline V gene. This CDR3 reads CASRSSGDGTDTQYF. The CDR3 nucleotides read TGCGCCAGCAGGTCTAGCGGGGATGGCACAGATACGCAGTATTTT.

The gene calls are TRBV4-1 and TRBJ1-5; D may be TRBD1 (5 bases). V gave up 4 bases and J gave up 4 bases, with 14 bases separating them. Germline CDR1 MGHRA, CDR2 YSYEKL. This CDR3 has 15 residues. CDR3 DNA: TGCGCCAGCAGCCCTTTACAGGTTGTTAATCAGCCCCAGCATTTT. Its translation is CASSPLQVVNQPQHF.

The CDR3 region is CASSVHQGASHYEQYF. CDR3 DNA sequence: TGTGCCAGCAGCGTACATCAGGGGGCCTCCCATTACGAGCAGTACTTC. The chain links TRBV9 to TRBJ2-7, with 8 bases identical to TRBD1. This CDR3 has 16 amino acids. Germline V gene sequence: CDR1 SGDLS, CDR2 YYNGEE. V lost 1 base, J lost 4 bases, and 10 bases stayed unmatched.

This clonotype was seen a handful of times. The CDR3 loop is CAISDGQGTGELFF. The CDR3, as DNA: TGTGCCATCAGTGATGGACAGGGCACCGGGGAGCTGTTTTTT. This chain uses TRBV10-3 with TRBJ2-2; 8 bases line up with TRBD1. Germline CDR1 and CDR2: ENHRY and SYGVKD. J was trimmed by 4 bases and V by 3 bases; bases with no gene match: 1. The CDR3 is made up of 14 amino acids.

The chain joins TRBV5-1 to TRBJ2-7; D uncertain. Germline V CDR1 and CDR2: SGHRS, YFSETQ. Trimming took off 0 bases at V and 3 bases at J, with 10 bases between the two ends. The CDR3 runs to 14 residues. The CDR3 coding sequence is TGCGCCAGCAGCTTGGGGACCCATCTCTACGAGCAGTACTTC. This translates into CASSLGTHLYEQYF.

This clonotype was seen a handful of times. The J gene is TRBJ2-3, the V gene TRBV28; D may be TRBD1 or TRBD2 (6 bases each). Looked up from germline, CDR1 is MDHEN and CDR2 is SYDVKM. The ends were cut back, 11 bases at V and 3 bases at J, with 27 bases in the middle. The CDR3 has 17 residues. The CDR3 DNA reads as TGTGCCTCTAACCGTAACAACCGGGGGCTGGGAACAGATACGCAGTATTTT. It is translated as CASNRNNRGLGTDTQYF.

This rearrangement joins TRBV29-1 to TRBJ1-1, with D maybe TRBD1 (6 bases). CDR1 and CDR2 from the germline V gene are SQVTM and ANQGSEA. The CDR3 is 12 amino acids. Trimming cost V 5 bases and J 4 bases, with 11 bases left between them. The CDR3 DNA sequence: TGCAGCGTTAACAGGGTTGGCACTGAAGCTTTCTTT. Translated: CSVNRVGTEAFF.

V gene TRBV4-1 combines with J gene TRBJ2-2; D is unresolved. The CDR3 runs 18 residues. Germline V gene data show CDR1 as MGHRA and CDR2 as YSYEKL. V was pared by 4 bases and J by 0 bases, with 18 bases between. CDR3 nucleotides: TGCGCCAGCAGCCCGGATCAGCTTCTCCCGACGAACACCGGGGAGCTGTTTTTT. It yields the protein CASSPDQLLPTNTGELFF.

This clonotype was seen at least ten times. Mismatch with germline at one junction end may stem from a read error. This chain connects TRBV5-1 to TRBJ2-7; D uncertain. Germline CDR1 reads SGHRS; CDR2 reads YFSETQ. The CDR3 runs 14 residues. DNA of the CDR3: TGTGCCAGCAGCTTAGGCGCCGGTTCCTACGAGCAGTACTTC. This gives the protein CASSLGAGSYEQYF.

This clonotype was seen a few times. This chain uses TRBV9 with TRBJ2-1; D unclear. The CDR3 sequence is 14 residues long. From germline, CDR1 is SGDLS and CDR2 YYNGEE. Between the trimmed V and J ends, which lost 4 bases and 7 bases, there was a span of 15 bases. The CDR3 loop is CASSHVDGVNEQFF. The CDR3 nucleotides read TGTGCCAGCAGCCACGTAGATGGAGTAAATGAGCAGTTCTTC.

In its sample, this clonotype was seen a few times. DNA of the CDR3: TGTGCCAGCAGCTTAGGCTCGGAGGGCAGGACGAACACCGGGGAGCTGTTTTTT. Residues: CASSLGSEGRTNTGELFF. This rearrangement joins TRBV7-6 to TRBJ2-2; a possible D gene is TRBD2 (6 bases). There are 18 residues in the CDR3. With 1 base removed from V and 0 bases from J, the gap between germline ends came to 15 bases. Germline CDR1 reads SGHVS; CDR2 reads FNYEAQ.

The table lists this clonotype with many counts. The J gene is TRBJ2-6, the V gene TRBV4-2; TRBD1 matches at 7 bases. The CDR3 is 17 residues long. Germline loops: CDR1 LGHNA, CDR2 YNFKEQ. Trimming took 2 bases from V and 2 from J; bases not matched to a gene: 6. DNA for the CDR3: TGTGCCAGCAGCCAATACCTCGACAGGGCTGGGGCCAACGTCCTGACTTTC. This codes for CASSQYLDRAGANVLTF.